The clone carrying this T cell receptor beta chain was recorded many times. Its antigen is still unknown. V was shortened by 6 bases and J by 3 bases, with 18 bases between the two germline ends. CDR1 is MDHEN and CDR2 is SYDVKM in the germline V gene. CDR3 length: 16 amino acids. The data were taken from a study of regulatory T cells in long-lasting Graves disease. Turning to the study itself: Positivity for TSH receptor antibodies plus over 5 years of antithyroid drugs meant persistent Graves' disease.

Assembly of TCR beta libraries relied on iRepertoire HTBI primers together with Arm-PCR of CDR3 regions. In TCRdb, the multiplex PCR reads were re-called with MiXCR into one record per CDR3 protein. The table includes roughly 490,000 distinct CDR3 sequences, approximately 23% detected once. Time point given: persistent/refractory GD, antithyroid drugs over 5 years with positive TRAb. The TCR library was prepared using RNA isolated from PBMCs. Graves' disease was diagnosed by American Thyroid Association guidelines. Study results and limitations: Persistent Graves' patients had lower TCR diversity than newly diagnosed ones. Owing to a sample size that was small, accuracy may have been reduced.

The sample consisted of peripheral blood mononuclear cells (PBMCs), taken when the disease was refractory, from a patient treated with antithyroid drugs. This chain uses TRBV28 with TRBJ1-5; maybe TRBD1 (5 bases). This receptor was taken from a female donor with Graves disease. The CDR3 here is CASSRTQGSSNQPQHF. CDR3 DNA sequence: TGTGCCAGCAGCCGAACCCAGGGATCCTCCAATCAGCCCCAGCATTTT.